This TCR beta chain appears in the sequencing data of a study of beta chain features in type 1 diabetes. General observations from the study: Using cDNA template may skew counts toward highly expressing activated cells. The similarity of naive, central memory and Treg TCRB repertoires appeared greater among patients than among healthy donors.

The isolated RNA, all of it, was reverse transcribed, so expressed TCRB transcripts were what got sequenced. Millions of reads was the average for naive, central memory and regulatory T cell samples. Profiled with immunoSEQ multiplex PCR; TCRdb holds only in-frame clones, not every one. The sample consists of about half a million clones, 30% of them appearing once. The germline CDR1 and CDR2 sequences are MGHDK and SYGVNS. With V trimmed by 4 bases and J by 5 bases, 1 base remained unmatched. The CDR3 totals 12 residues. Note on this clone: Its target is unknown. The sample holds other DNA sequences that translate to the same CDR3.

The sequence was obtained from a man aged 18 to 35 in good health. Sequences were obtained from naive CD4+ T cells from blood. The J gene is TRBJ1-2, the V gene TRBV25-1, with 7 bases identical to TRBD1. CDR3 coding DNA: TGTGCCAGCAGTGGGACAGGTTATGGCTACACCTTC. This encodes CASSGTGYGYTF.